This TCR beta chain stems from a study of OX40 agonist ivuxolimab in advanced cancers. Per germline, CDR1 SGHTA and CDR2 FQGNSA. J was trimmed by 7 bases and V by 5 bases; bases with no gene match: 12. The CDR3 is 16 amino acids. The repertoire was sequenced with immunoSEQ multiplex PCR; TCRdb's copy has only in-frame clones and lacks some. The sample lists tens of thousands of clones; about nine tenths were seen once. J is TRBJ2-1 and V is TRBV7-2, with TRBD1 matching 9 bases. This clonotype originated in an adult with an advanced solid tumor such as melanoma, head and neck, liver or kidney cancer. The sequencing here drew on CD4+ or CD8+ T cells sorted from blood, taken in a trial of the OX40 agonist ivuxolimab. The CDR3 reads CASSRGRGGQGNEQFF. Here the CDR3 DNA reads TGTGCCAGCAGCCGAGGGCGAGGGGGACAGGGAAATGAGCAGTTCTTC.